Following are 5 T cell receptor beta chains from one sample sequenced in a study of cytomegalovirus exposure and HLA in healthy donors. Both 60 Vbeta primers and 13 Jbeta primers went into the PCR. The protocol was immunoSEQ multiplex PCR, while the TCRdb copy is restricted to in-frame clones and leaves out a portion. The sample has 140,000 to 150,000 clones; roughly 66% are singletons. Sequenced material: PBMCs. These receptors were taken from a woman aged 55-69 years in good health and CMV-seronegative.

V and J are TRBV27 and TRBJ2-3, with D possibly TRBD2 on 5 matching bases. The CDR3 contains 14 residues. The germline V and J ends were trimmed by 2 bases and 2 bases, with 8 bases remaining between them. The germline gives CDR1 MNHEY, CDR2 SMNVEV (reference sequence). The CDR3 protein is CASSLDYPTDTQYF. CDR3 sequence (DNA): TGTGCCAGCAGTTTAGACTACCCCACAGATACGCAGTATTTT.

The V and J genes are TRBV2 and TRBJ2-1, with TRBD1 as a possible D gene (6 bases). Germline CDR1 and CDR2: SNHLY and FYNNEI. The CDR3 is 13 amino acids. Trimming removed 4 bases from V and 6 bases from J, with 10 bases in between. CDR3 nucleotides: TGTGCCAGCAGTGTGTTGGACAGCAATGAGCAGTTCTTC. It yields the protein CASSVLDSNEQFF.

V gene TRBV10-3 combines with J gene TRBJ1-2; tentatively, D is TRBD1 (6 bases). Trimming shortened V by 6 bases and J by 8 bases, and 19 bases separated the two germline ends. This CDR3 is 14 amino acids long. The germline V gene encodes CDR1 ENHRY and CDR2 SYGVKD. The CDR3 reads CAIRGENRVSGYTF. CDR3 nucleotide sequence: TGTGCCATCAGAGGTGAAAACAGGGTTTCGGGCTACACCTTC.

The rearrangement uses TRBV7-3 and TRBJ2-2; 7 bases map to TRBD2. Germline values: CDR1 SGHTA, CDR2 FQGTGA. This CDR3 is 14 amino acids long. V shed 8 bases, J shed 2 bases, and the junction held 5 bases outside the gene matches. CDR3 DNA sequence: TGTGCCAGCCAAGCGGGGATAAACACCGGGGAGCTGTTTTTT. Translating it yields CASQAGINTGELFF.

This clone turned up a few times. This chain connects TRBV7-2 to TRBJ1-2, with TRBD1 as a possible D gene (6 bases). With 1 base removed from V and 1 base from J, the gap between germline ends came to 13 bases. The CDR3 contains 16 residues. Germline CDR1 SGHTA, CDR2 FQGNSA. The CDR3 protein is CASSLGGGRVNYGYTF. The DNA for the CDR3 is TGTGCCAGCAGCTTAGGGGGGGGGCGAGTTAACTATGGCTACACCTTC.